This T cell receptor (beta chain) was identified in a study of CD8+CD57+ T cells in acquired aplastic anemia. Regarding the study as a whole: Patient and control CD8+ Simpson's diversity was not significantly different. Twenty-nine shared CD8+ CDR3s appeared highly expressed within patients' immunodominant clones.

TCR beta VDJ and CDR3 profiling used genomic DNA as template. One entry per CDR3 protein results from TCRdb running MiXCR on the reads. This sample has 150,000 to 200,000 distinct CDR3 sequences, with 64% found just once. As concerns this clonotype: Its matching antigen is unknown.

Germline V gene lookup returns CDR1 LNHDA and CDR2 SQIVND (reference sequence). Deletions cut 3 bases from V and 4 bases from J, with 12 bases between. The CDR3 contains 14 residues. The J gene is TRBJ1-2, the V gene TRBV19, with TRBD1 as a possible D gene (6 bases). The clonotype was recovered from a human donor with severe aplastic anemia or a healthy control (not recorded which). Input material: sorted CD4+, CD8+, or CD8+CD57+ T cells (not recorded which) from PBMCs. CDR3 protein: CASSMGAAPYGYTF. CDR3 coding DNA: TGTGCCAGTAGTATGGGGGCGGCCCCCTATGGCTACACCTTC.